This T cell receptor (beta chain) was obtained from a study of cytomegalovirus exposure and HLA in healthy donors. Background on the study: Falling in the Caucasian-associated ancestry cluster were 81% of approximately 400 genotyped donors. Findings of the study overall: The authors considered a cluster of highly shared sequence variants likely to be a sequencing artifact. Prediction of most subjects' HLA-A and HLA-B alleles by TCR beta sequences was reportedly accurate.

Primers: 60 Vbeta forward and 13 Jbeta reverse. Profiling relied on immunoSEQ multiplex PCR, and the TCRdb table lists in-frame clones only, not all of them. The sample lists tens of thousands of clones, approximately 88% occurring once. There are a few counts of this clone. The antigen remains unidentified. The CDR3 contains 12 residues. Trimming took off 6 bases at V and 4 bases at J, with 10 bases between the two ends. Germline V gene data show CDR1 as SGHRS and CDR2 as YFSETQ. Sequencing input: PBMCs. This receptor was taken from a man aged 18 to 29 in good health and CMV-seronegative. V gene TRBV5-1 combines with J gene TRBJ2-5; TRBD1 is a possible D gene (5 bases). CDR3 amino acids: CASNGQGETQYF. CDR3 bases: TGCGCCAGCAACGGGCAGGGAGAGACCCAGTACTTC.